Given below is one TCR beta chain in context. These data originate in a study of glioma-infiltrating T cells after dendritic cell vaccination. The overall study: Autologous tumor lysate-pulsed dendritic cell vaccination was given between the early 2000s and the early 2010s. Dendritic cells derived from monocytes and pulsed with autologous tumor lysate formed the vaccine.

The CDR3 extends over 14 amino acids. The V and J ends lost 6 bases and 6 bases, in that order; junction bases with no gene match: 9. CDR1 and CDR2 (germline): MNHEY, SVGAGI. Amplification used 60 V beta primers and 13 J beta primers. TCRdb keeps only in-frame clones here, not all; method: immunoSEQ multiplex PCR. The sample consists of 80,000 to 100,000 clones, about 80% of them appearing once. The sample was blood, taken before dendritic cell vaccination. The sequence was obtained from a human donor with glioblastoma. V usage is TRBV6-5 and J usage is TRBJ1-2, with 8 positions matching TRBD1. The CDR3 region is CASRTNQGADGYTF. In DNA, the CDR3 is TGTGCCAGCAGAACAAATCAGGGGGCGGATGGCTACACCTTC.